The rows below give T cell receptor beta chains drawn from one sample of a study of human T cells and chemical hapten exposure. From the RACE reads, TCRdb called clonotypes with MiXCR, one entry per CDR3 protein. Of nearly 85,000 distinct CDR3 sequences in the sample, approximately 10% were seen once. The material was whole blood, obtained in connection with sensitization to the hapten diphenylcyclopropenone (DPC). All receptors come from a man between 18 and 35 years old with alopecia areata. Some clones in this sample may be carry-over from other donors' samples. Both conserved end residues are part of each CDR3. The D gene is left open where the match is weak. Size is stated for part of the rows, as once, few or many counts, or as a class when the clone is expanded.

D gene: TRBD2; clone size: -; V gene: TRBV11-1; J gene: TRBJ2-5; CDR3 protein: CASSTGTSGGETQYF; CDR3 DNA: TGTGCCAGCAGCACGGGGACTAGCGGGGGCGAGACCCAGTACTTC
D gene: -; clone size: -; V gene: TRBV6-2/TRBV6-3; J gene: TRBJ2-5; CDR3 protein: CASSYLGGYQETQYF; CDR3 DNA: TGTGCCAGCAGTTACCTGGGCGGATACCAAGAGACCCAGTACTTC
D gene: TRBD2; clone size: few; V gene: TRBV7-2; J gene: TRBJ2-5; CDR3 protein: CASSAWTSGSQETQYF; CDR3 DNA: TGTGCCAGCAGCGCCTGGACTAGCGGTTCACAAGAGACCCAGTACTTC
D gene: -; clone size: few; V gene: TRBV10-1; J gene: TRBJ2-5; CDR3 protein: CASSAGPETQYF; CDR3 DNA: TGCGCCAGCAGTGCGGGGCCAGAGACCCAGTACTTC
D gene: TRBD2; clone size: many; V gene: TRBV5-1; J gene: TRBJ2-2; CDR3 protein: CASSLGSSGDLANTGELFF; CDR3 DNA: TGCGCCAGCAGCTTGGGCTCTAGCGGGGATCTGGCGAACACCGGGGAGCTGTTTTTT
D gene: -; clone size: few; V gene: TRBV18; J gene: TRBJ2-2; CDR3 protein: CASSPPPGTPQYTGELFF; CDR3 DNA: TGTGCCAGCTCACCACCGCCAGGGACCCCGCAATACACCGGGGAGCTGTTTTTT
D gene: -; clone size: -; V gene: TRBV3-1; J gene: TRBJ1-6; CDR3 protein: CASSHLGRGNSPLHF; CDR3 DNA: TGTGCCAGCAGCCACCTCGGACGTGGTAATTCACCCCTCCACTTT
D gene: -; clone size: -; V gene: TRBV27; J gene: TRBJ2-3; CDR3 protein: CASSLSWGAADTQYF; CDR3 DNA: TGTGCCAGCAGCCTAAGTTGGGGGGCGGCAGATACGCAGTATTTT
D gene: -; clone size: few; V gene: TRBV9; J gene: TRBJ2-3; CDR3 protein: CASSVEADTQYF; CDR3 DNA: TGTGCCAGCAGCGTAGAGGCAGATACGCAGTATTTT
D gene: -; clone size: -; V gene: TRBV5-4; J gene: TRBJ1-5; CDR3 protein: CASSFGVDQPQHF; CDR3 DNA: TGTGCCAGCAGCTTCGGGGTGGATCAGCCCCAGCATTTT